The 2 T cell receptor beta chains given below trace back to one sample, sequenced in a study of control samples from healthy donors and cancer patients. Data came from immunoSEQ multiplex PCR; TCRdb stores just in-frame clones and leaves some out. In the table there are about 120,000 clones, 75% to 90% of which are singletons. The sample taken for sequencing was PBMCs. These receptors were taken from a woman aged 50 to 65 with colorectal cancer.

This clone showed up just a few times. V usage is TRBV28 and J usage is TRBJ2-7, with TRBD2 matching 7 bases. From germline, CDR1 is MDHEN and CDR2 SYDVKM. CDR3 length: 18 residues. V was clipped by 4 bases and J by 4 bases; unmatched bases: 19. CDR3 nucleotide sequence: TGTGCCAGCAGTTCCGGGTTTTTGGCGGGAGAGGGTTTTTACGAGCAGTACTTC. Protein product: CASSSGFLAGEGFYEQYF.

This sequence joins TRBV5-1 and TRBJ2-3; tentative D call: TRBD1 (6 bases). V was cut by 4 bases and J by 6 bases, with 15 bases left in between. There are 14 residues in the CDR3. CDR1 is SGHRS, CDR2 YFSETQ, per germline. CDR3: CASSKGDPQDTQYF. The CDR3 DNA sequence: TGCGCCAGCAGCAAGGGGGACCCTCAGGATACGCAGTATTTT.